The entry below describes one T cell receptor (beta chain). V lost 6 bases and J 5 bases, leaving 16 bases between the germline ends. The CDR3 length is 14 residues. CDR1 SNHLY and CDR2 FYNNEI come from the germline V gene. This sample is drawn from a study of blood T cell repertoires in COVID-19. Whole-study context: Samples came from the United States, Italy and Spain, spanning acute and convalescent COVID-19. Sources were T cells, B-cell-depleted T cells, or PBMCs; the material itself was cDNA or gDNA.

Clones were read by immunoSEQ multiplex PCR, and TCRdb kept only the in-frame ones, dropping some. The top ten clones hold 9% to 9.5% of a sample with 280,000 or so clones, over 75% of them seen once. The rearrangement joins TRBV2 to TRBJ2-5; D is possibly TRBD1 (6 bases). This clonotype was obtained from a man aged 18 to 35 with active or convalescent COVID-19. Source material: peripheral blood. CDR3 amino acids: CASSDPDSGETQYF. The CDR3 DNA follows: TGTGCCAGCAGCGACCCGGACAGTGGGGAGACCCAGTACTTC. The complete variable domain, with remaining parts taken from reference TRBV2 and TRBJ2-5, reads EPEVTQTPSHQVTQMGQEVILRCVPISNHLYFYWYRQILGQKVEFLVSFYNNEISEKSEIFDDQFSVERPDGSNFTLKIRSTKLEDSAMYFCASSDPDSGETQYFGPGTRLLVL.